This T cell receptor beta chain was observed in a study of neoadjuvant anti-PD-1 for oral cavity cancer. General observations from the study: After neoadjuvant nivolumab, PBMC T cell clonality was significantly higher in non-responders than responders.

This CDR3 spans 14 amino acids. Deletions cut 1 base from V and 9 bases from J, with 15 bases between. Germline loops: CDR1 LNHDA, CDR2 SQIVND (reference sequence). These newly diagnosed stage II-IVA oral cavity squamous cell carcinoma patients had no prior systemic or radiation treatment. The patients had HPV-negative, locally advanced oral cavity squamous cell carcinoma. Analysis of PBMCs was direct, with no culture step. Profiling relied on immunoSEQ multiplex PCR, and the TCRdb table lists in-frame clones only, not all of them. Among around 30,000 clones listed, approximately 87% were seen once. As for this clone: Antigen: not known.

The rearrangement links TRBV19 to TRBJ2-5; unclear D gene. The TCR comes from a person aged 40 to 85 with oral cavity squamous cell carcinoma. The source was PBMCs, collected before nivolumab (anti-PD-1) treatment. This chain's CDR3 is CASSIAGRASPQYF. The CDR3 nucleotides are TGTGCCAGTAGTATAGCTGGTCGGGCGAGTCCCCAGTACTTC.